These 27 T cell receptor beta chains were sequenced from one sample in a study of shared clonotypes between healthy human individuals. Assay: immunoSEQ multiplex PCR; the TCRdb copy retains only in-frame clones and omits some. Of 550,000 to 600,000 clones in the sample, roughly 98% were seen once. In the naive CD8 group, cells lacked CD45RO and were positively selected for CCR7, so terminally differentiated effector memory CD45RA+ cells were left out. Material: naive CD8+ T cells sorted from blood. These receptors all stem from a man aged 25 to 45 in good health.

The gene calls are TRBV7-9 and TRBJ2-7, with a possible D match to TRBD1 (5 bases). V lost 6 bases, J lost 1 base, and 16 bases lay in between. Per germline, CDR1 SEHNR and CDR2 FQNEAQ (reference sequence). The CDR3 has 15 residues. CDR3 sequence reads: CASSSDTTASYEQYF. DNA of the CDR3: TGTGCCAGCAGTTCAGACACGACAGCGTCCTACGAGCAGTACTTC.

Points on this clone: Other DNA sequences from this sample encode an identical CDR3 as well. The chain joins TRBV9 to TRBJ2-5, with D perhaps given as TRBD1 or TRBD2 (5 bases each). Per germline, CDR1 SGDLS and CDR2 YYNGEE. Trimming left V 0 bases short and J 3 bases short, with 6 bases between. This CDR3 has 13 residues. CDR3 protein: CASSVGGEETQYF. For the CDR3, the DNA is TGTGCCAGCAGCGTAGGAGGGGAAGAGACCCAGTACTTC. Based on the CDR3 plus reference TRBV9 and TRBJ2-5, the full variable domain is DSGVTQTPKHLITATGQRVTLRCSPRSGDLSVYWYQQSLDQGLQFLIQYYNGEERAKGNILERFSAQQFPDLHSELNLSSLELGDSALYFCASSVGGEETQYFGPGTRLLVL.

This chain links TRBV9 with TRBJ1-1; 7 bases map to TRBD1. Germline CDR1 SGDLS, CDR2 YYNGEE. This CDR3 is 11 amino acids long. Trimming took 7 bases from V and 10 from J; bases not matched to a gene: 7. The CDR3 loop is CASLGTAGAFF. For the CDR3, the DNA is TGTGCCAGCTTGGGGACAGCGGGAGCTTTCTTT.

The chain employs TRBV9 and TRBJ2-6, with 8 bases lining up with TRBD1. In germline, CDR1 is SGDLS, CDR2 YYNGEE. The CDR3 runs to 17 residues. The V segment lost 3 bases and the J segment 1 base; nucleotides outside the gene matches: 6. The CDR3 DNA sequence: TGTGCCAGCAGCGACCGGGACAGGAAGTCTGGGGCCAACGTCCTGACTTTC. Translating gives CASSDRDRKSGANVLTF.

The chain has TRBV13 and TRBJ2-1, with 8 bases identical to TRBD2. Trimming took 4 bases from V and 2 from J; bases not matched to a gene: 7. The germline V gene has CDR1 PRHDT and CDR2 FYEKMQ (reference sequence). This CDR3 has 16 residues. CDR3 amino acids: CASSSQRELAYNEQFF. CDR3 bases: TGTGCCAGCAGCTCTCAGCGGGAGTTGGCCTACAATGAGCAGTTCTTC. Variable domain in full (rest from reference TRBV13 and TRBJ2-1): AAGVIQSPRHLIKEKRETATLKCYPIPRHDTVYWYQQGPGQDPQFLISFYEKMQSDKGSIPDRFSAQQFSDYHSELNMSSLELGDSALYFCASSSQRELAYNEQFFGPGTRLTVL.

The chain uses TRBV7-9 and TRBJ1-1; D is uncertain. The V end was cut by 2 bases, the J end by 0 bases, with 10 bases between. Germline lookup yields CDR1 SEHNR and CDR2 FQNEAQ (reference sequence). The CDR3 is 15 residues long. CDR3 coding DNA: TGTGCCAGCAGCTTACTCCGGGATTTGAACACTGAAGCTTTCTTT. This codes for CASSLLRDLNTEAFF.

The CDR3 sequence: CARRTLVLLHYEQYF. DNA for the CDR3: TGTGCCAGGCGAACACTGGTCCTTTTGCATTACGAGCAGTACTTC. The V call is TRBV27, the J call TRBJ2-7; no firm D call. Between the trimmed V and J ends, which lost 9 bases and 4 bases, there was a span of 22 bases. The germline V gene encodes CDR1 MNHEY and CDR2 SMNVEV (reference sequence). The CDR3 is made up of 15 amino acids.

The chain recombines TRBV25-1 with TRBJ2-7, with D perhaps TRBD1 (5 bases). Deletions cut 2 bases from V and 4 bases from J, with 12 bases between. This CDR3 comprises 14 residues. Germline CDR1 reads MGHDK; CDR2 reads SYGVNS. CDR3: CASSEQEGVYEQYF. DNA of the CDR3: TGTGCCAGCAGTGAACAAGAAGGGGTATACGAGCAGTACTTC.

The gene calls are TRBV19 and TRBJ2-3; 8 positions match TRBD2. The germline V gene encodes CDR1 LNHDA and CDR2 SQIVND (reference sequence). V lost 5 bases, J lost 6 bases, and 16 bases stayed unmatched. This CDR3 is built from 17 residues. The CDR3 coding sequence is TGTGCCAGTAGTGCCCTCTATCCCGGGACTAGGGCGGATACGCAGTATTTT. Its translation: CASSALYPGTRADTQYF.

The V call is TRBV4-3, the J call TRBJ2-6; D is uncertain. The V end lost 0 bases, the J end lost 0 bases, and 9 bases lay between the germline ends. Germline CDR1 and CDR2: LGHNA and YSLEER. The CDR3 is 17 residues long. The CDR3 nucleotides are TGCGCCAGCAGCCAAGAACAGCCAGACTCTGGGGCCAACGTCCTGACTTTC. Amino acids: CASSQEQPDSGANVLTF.

This clone turned up a few times. V usage is TRBV5-6 and J usage is TRBJ2-7; D is perhaps TRBD1 or TRBD2 (5 bases each). V lost 0 bases to trimming and J lost 2 bases, with 6 bases between them. CDR1 and CDR2 from the germline V gene are SGHDT and YYEEEE. The CDR3 runs 13 residues. CDR3 nucleotides: TGTGCCAGCAGCTTGGGGGGGACCTACGAGCAGTACTTC. As protein: CASSLGGTYEQYF. Combining the CDR3 with reference TRBV5-6 and TRBJ2-7 gives the whole variable domain DAGVTQSPTHLIKTRGQQVTLRCSPKSGHDTVSWYQQALGQGPQFIFQYYEEEERQRGNFPDRFSGHQFPNYSSELNVNALLLGDSALYLCASSLGGTYEQYFGPGTRLTVT.

V usage is TRBV7-9 and J usage is TRBJ1-4, with D unresolved. Per the germline V gene, CDR1 is SEHNR and CDR2 is FQNEAQ (reference sequence). V dropped 1 base and J dropped 6 bases, with 15 bases sitting between them. The CDR3 runs 16 residues. CDR3 in amino acids: CASSLEPGTRDEKLFF. In nucleotides, the CDR3 is TGTGCCAGCAGCTTAGAGCCAGGTACACGGGATGAAAAACTGTTTTTT.

V is TRBV5-1 and J is TRBJ2-7; no firm D call. The CDR3 runs 14 residues. CDR1 and CDR2 (germline): SGHRS, YFSETQ. V lost 5 bases and J 2 bases, leaving 14 bases between the germline ends. The CDR3 is CASRLFGEAYEQYF. The CDR3 coding sequence is TGCGCCAGCAGGCTGTTTGGAGAGGCCTACGAGCAGTACTTC.

The chain carries TRBV6-6 and TRBJ2-1; D remains unclear. This CDR3 has 13 amino acids. Germline CDR1 MNHNY, CDR2 SVGAGI (reference sequence). Trimming took off 6 bases at V and 5 bases at J, with 11 bases between the two ends. CDR3 sequence reads: CASSVGSDNEQFF. The CDR3 DNA follows: TGTGCCAGCAGCGTGGGTTCGGACAATGAGCAGTTCTTC.

This chain uses TRBV5-6 with TRBJ2-3; TRBD1 matches at 7 bases. Per the germline V gene, CDR1 is SGHDT and CDR2 is YYEEEE. J was trimmed by 1 base and V by 2 bases; bases with no gene match: 4. The CDR3 runs to 15 residues. This CDR3 reads CASSFGTAGTDTQYF. CDR3 nucleotide sequence: TGTGCCAGCAGCTTCGGGACAGCCGGCACAGATACGCAGTATTTT.

A few counts support this clone. The chain employs TRBV25-1 and TRBJ2-7; TRBD1 is a possible D gene (5 bases). The CDR3 runs to 13 residues. V lost 3 bases and J lost 0, with 6 bases in between. The germline gives CDR1 MGHDK, CDR2 SYGVNS. The DNA for the CDR3 is TGTGCCAGCAGTGAGGGGCACTCCTACGAGCAGTACTTC. Protein sequence: CASSEGHSYEQYF.

This chain links TRBV10-2 with TRBJ2-7; no definite D call. This CDR3 has 14 amino acids. CDR1 WSHSY and CDR2 SAAADI come from the germline V gene. V lost 4 bases to trimming and J lost 2 bases, with 12 bases between them. CDR3 amino acids: CASSAGVGTYEQYF. The CDR3 nucleotides read TGCGCCAGCAGTGCCGGTGTTGGCACCTACGAGCAGTACTTC.

The V and J genes are TRBV5-1 and TRBJ2-1, with D possibly matching TRBD2 (5 bases). The CDR3 sequence is 16 residues long. CDR1 is SGHRS, CDR2 YFSETQ, per germline. With 3 bases removed from V and 8 bases from J, the gap between germline ends came to 21 bases. The CDR3 reads CASSSSPGTLRDEQFF. The CDR3 DNA reads TGCGCCAGCAGCTCCAGCCCGGGAACCCTTAGAGATGAGCAGTTCTTC.

The chain has TRBV28 and TRBJ2-1; 10 bases are shared with TRBD2. Germline CDR1 and CDR2: MDHEN and SYDVKM. V was clipped by 0 bases and J by 7 bases; unmatched bases: 9. The CDR3 extends over 17 amino acids. DNA for the CDR3: TGTGCCAGCAGTTTATGGCCCGGGACTAGCGAGATAAATGAGCAGTTCTTC. Protein product: CASSLWPGTSEINEQFF.

The chain combines TRBV11-2 with TRBJ2-7; no clear D. CDR3 length: 13 amino acids. V lost 8 bases to trimming and J lost 3 bases, with 14 bases between them. Germline V gives CDR1 SGHAT, CDR2 FQNNGV. The CDR3 bases are TGTGCCAGCGGCAAGGCTCAGCTCTACGAGCAGTACTTC. Translated: CASGKAQLYEQYF.

V usage is TRBV10-3 and J usage is TRBJ2-5; 9 bases match TRBD1. Germline V gene lookup returns CDR1 ENHRY and CDR2 SYGVKD. With V trimmed by 2 bases and J by 4 bases, 2 bases remained unmatched. CDR3 length equals 14 residues. This CDR3 reads CAISETGQGETQYF. The CDR3 DNA sequence: TGTGCCATCAGTGAGACGGGACAGGGAGAGACCCAGTACTTC.

The chain couples TRBV6-1 to TRBJ1-1, with unresolved D. V was trimmed by 7 bases and J by 1 base, leaving 10 bases between them. Germline CDR1 and CDR2: MNHNS and SASEGT. The CDR3 has 13 residues. CDR3: CASTPRGNTEAFF. CDR3 bases: TGTGCCAGCACCCCCCGGGGGAACACTGAAGCTTTCTTT.

The chain has TRBV5-1 and TRBJ2-7; 9 bases match TRBD1. V was clipped by 5 bases and J by 1 base; unmatched bases: 4. The CDR3 has 14 amino acids. Germline lookup yields CDR1 SGHRS and CDR2 YFSETQ. The CDR3 loop is CASSRDRASYEQYF. The CDR3 region has the DNA TGCGCCAGCAGTCGGGACAGGGCGTCCTACGAGCAGTACTTC. The variable domain in full, completed from reference TRBV5-1 and TRBJ2-7, reads KAGVTQTPRYLIKTRGQQVTLSCSPISGHRSVSWYQQTPGQGLQFLFEYFSETQRNKGNFPGRFSGRQFSNSRSEMNVSTLELGDSALYLCASSRDRASYEQYFGPGTRLTVT.

The chain has TRBV9 and TRBJ1-1, with 7 bases fitting TRBD1. The length of the CDR3 is 18 residues. Losses at the gene ends were 0 bases for V and 0 bases for J; bases not matched to a gene: 11. Germline V lookup: CDR1 SGDLS, CDR2 YYNGEE. The CDR3 region has the DNA TGTGCCAGCAGCGTAGCTCCGGGACAGTCCATGATGAACACTGAAGCTTTCTTT. This codes for CASSVAPGQSMMNTEAFF.

The CDR3 loop reads CASSLPGLAYEQYF. The DNA for the CDR3 is TGTGCCAGCAGCTTACCGGGACTAGCCTACGAGCAGTACTTC. The chain carries TRBV7-2 and TRBJ2-7; 8 nucleotides line up with TRBD2. CDR1 is SGHTA, CDR2 FQGNSA, per germline. V dropped 2 bases and J dropped 2; count of bases not matched to a gene: 2. This CDR3 has 14 amino acids.

This clone was counted a single time. The V gene is TRBV7-9, the J gene TRBJ1-3; D is unresolved. Between the trimmed V and J ends, which lost 2 bases and 0 bases, there was a span of 14 bases. The CDR3 totals 17 residues. Germline values: CDR1 SEHNR, CDR2 FQNEAQ (reference sequence). CDR3 region: CASSLPSVSSSGNTIYF. The CDR3 DNA sequence: TGTGCCAGCAGCTTACCCTCGGTCTCCAGCTCTGGAAACACCATATATTTT.

The chain carries TRBV6-5 and TRBJ2-5, with 12 nucleotides matching TRBD1. In germline, CDR1 is MNHEY, CDR2 SVGAGI. The J segment lost 7 bases and the V segment lost 5 bases, leaving 8 bases of the junction unmatched. This CDR3 contains 15 residues. The DNA for the CDR3 is TGTGCCAGCAGTGCCGGGACAGGGGGCGCTCGGACCCAGTACTTC. Protein: CASSAGTGGARTQYF.